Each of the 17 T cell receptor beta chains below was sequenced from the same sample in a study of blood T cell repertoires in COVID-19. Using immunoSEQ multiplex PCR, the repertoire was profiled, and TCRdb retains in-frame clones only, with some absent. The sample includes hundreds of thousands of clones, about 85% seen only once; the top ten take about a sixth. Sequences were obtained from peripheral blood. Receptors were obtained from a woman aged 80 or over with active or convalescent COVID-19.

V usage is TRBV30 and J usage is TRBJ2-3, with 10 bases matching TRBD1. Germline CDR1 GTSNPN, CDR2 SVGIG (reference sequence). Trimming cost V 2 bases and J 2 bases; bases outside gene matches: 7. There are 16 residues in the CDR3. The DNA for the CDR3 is TGTGCCTGGAGTCCCGGACAGGGGGGTAACACAGATACGCAGTATTTT. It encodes CAWSPGQGGNTDTQYF. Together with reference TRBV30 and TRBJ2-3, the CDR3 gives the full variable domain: SQTIHQWPATLVQPVGSPLSLECTVEGTSNPNLYWYRQAAGRGLQLLFYSVGIGQISSEVPQNLSASRPQDRQFILSSKKLLLSDSGFYLCAWSPGQGGNTDTQYFGPGTRLTVL.

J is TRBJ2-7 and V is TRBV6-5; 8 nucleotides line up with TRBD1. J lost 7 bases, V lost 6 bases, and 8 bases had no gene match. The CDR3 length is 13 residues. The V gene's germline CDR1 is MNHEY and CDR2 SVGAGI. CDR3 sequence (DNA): TGTGCCAGCAGGGCTGGGACAGGCCTGGAGCAGTACTTC. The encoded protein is CASRAGTGLEQYF.

The CDR3 sequence is CASRGTGRNTEAFF. Written as DNA, the CDR3 is TGTGCCAGCAGGGGGACAGGGAGGAACACTGAAGCTTTCTTT. The chain joins TRBV2 to TRBJ1-1, with 9 bases matching TRBD1. CDR1 and CDR2 from the germline V gene are SNHLY and FYNNEI. The junction had 3 bases not matched to a gene; V was cut back by 6 bases and J by 1 base. The CDR3 covers 14 residues. Full variable domain (missing parts from reference TRBV2 and TRBJ1-1): EPEVTQTPSHQVTQMGQEVILRCVPISNHLYFYWYRQILGQKVEFLVSFYNNEISEKSEIFDDQFSVERPDGSNFTLKIRSTKLEDSAMYFCASRGTGRNTEAFFGQGTRLTVV.

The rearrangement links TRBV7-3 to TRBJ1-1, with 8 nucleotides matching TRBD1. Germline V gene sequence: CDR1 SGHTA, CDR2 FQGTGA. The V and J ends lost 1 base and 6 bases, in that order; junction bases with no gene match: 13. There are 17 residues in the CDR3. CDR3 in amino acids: CASSLNLSKQGDPEAFF. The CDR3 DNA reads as TGTGCCAGCAGCTTAAATTTGTCGAAACAGGGGGACCCTGAAGCTTTCTTT.

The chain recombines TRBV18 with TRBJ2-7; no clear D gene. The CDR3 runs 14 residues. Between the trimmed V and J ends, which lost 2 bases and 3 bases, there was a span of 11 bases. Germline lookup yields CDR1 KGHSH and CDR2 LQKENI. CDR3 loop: CASSPGPAIYEQYF. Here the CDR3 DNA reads TGTGCCAGCTCACCAGGGCCGGCCATCTACGAGCAGTACTTC.

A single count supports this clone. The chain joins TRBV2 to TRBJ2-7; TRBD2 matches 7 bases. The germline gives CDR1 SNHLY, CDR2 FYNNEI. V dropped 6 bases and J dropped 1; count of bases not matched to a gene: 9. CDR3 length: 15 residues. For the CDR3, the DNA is TGTGCCAGCAGCAGAATGGGGGGGAGATCCTACGAGCAGTACTTC. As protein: CASSRMGGRSYEQYF.

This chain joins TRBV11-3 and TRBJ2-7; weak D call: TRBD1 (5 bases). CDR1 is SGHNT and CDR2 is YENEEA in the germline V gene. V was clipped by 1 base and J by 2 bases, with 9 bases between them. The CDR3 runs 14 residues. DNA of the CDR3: TGTGCCAGCAGCTTAGTGCAGGGTCCCTACGAGCAGTACTTC. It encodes CASSLVQGPYEQYF.

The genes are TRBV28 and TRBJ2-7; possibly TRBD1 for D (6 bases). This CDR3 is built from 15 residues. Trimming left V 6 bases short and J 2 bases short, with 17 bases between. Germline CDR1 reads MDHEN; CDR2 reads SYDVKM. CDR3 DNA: TGTGCCAGCAGCCGGAGGACAGTCGGAGCCTACGAGCAGTACTTC. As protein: CASSRRTVGAYEQYF.

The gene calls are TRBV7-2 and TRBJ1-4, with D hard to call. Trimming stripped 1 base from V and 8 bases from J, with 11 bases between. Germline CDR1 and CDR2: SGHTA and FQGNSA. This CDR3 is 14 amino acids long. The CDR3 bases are TGTGCCAGCAGCTTAGGCAGATCGAGGGAAAAACTGTTTTTT. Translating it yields CASSLGRSREKLFF.

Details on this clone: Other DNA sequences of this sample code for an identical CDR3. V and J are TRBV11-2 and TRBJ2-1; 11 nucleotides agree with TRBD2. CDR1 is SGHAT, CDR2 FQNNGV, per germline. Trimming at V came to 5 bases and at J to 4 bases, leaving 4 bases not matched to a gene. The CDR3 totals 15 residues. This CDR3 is CASSPGTSGYNEQFF. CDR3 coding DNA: TGTGCCAGCAGCCCCGGGACTAGCGGTTACAATGAGCAGTTCTTC.

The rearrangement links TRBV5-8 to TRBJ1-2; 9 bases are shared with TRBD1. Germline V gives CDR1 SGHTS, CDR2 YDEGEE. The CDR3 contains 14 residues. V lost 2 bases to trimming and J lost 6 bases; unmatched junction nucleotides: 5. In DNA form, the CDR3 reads TGTGCCAGCAGCTTACAGGGGGCGTCGGATGGCTACACCTTC. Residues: CASSLQGASDGYTF. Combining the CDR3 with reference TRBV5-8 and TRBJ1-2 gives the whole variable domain EAGVTQSPTHLIKTRGQQATLRCSPISGHTSVYWYQQALGLGLQFLLWYDEGEERNRGNFPPRFSGRQFPNYSSELNVNALELEDSALYLCASSLQGASDGYTFGSGTRLTVV.

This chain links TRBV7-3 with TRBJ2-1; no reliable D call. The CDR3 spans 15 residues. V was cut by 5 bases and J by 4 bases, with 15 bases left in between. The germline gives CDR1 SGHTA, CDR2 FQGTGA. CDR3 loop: CASSPNSPGYNEQFF. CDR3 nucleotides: TGTGCCAGCAGCCCCAATTCCCCAGGATACAATGAGCAGTTCTTC. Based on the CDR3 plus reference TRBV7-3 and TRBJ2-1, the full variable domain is GAGVSQTPSNKVTEKGKYVELRCDPISGHTALYWYRQSLGQGPEFLIYFQGTGAADDSGLPNDRFFAVRPEGSVSTLKIQRTERGDSAVYLCASSPNSPGYNEQFFGPGTRLTVL.

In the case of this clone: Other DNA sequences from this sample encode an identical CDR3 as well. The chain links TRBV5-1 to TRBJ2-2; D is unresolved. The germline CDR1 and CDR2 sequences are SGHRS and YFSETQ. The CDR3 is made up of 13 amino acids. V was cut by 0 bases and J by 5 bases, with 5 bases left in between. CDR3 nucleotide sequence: TGCGCCAGCAGCTTGGCTAGGACCGGGGAGCTGTTTTTT. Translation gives CASSLARTGELFF.

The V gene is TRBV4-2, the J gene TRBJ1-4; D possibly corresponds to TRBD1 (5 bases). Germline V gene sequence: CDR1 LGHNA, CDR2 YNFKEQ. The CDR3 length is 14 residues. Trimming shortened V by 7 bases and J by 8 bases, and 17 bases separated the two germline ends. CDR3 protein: CASTPGRLGEKLFF. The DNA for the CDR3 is TGTGCCAGCACCCCAGGGAGGCTTGGGGAAAAACTGTTTTTT.

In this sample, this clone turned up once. CDR3 loop: CASSLNSPLASGRQETQYF. CDR3 sequence (DNA): TGTGCCAGCAGCTTAAATTCCCCCCTCGCTAGCGGGAGGCAAGAGACCCAGTACTTC. The V gene is TRBV5-5, the J gene TRBJ2-5; TRBD2 aligns across 11 bases. The CDR3 is 19 amino acids. Unmatched junction bases numbered 14, after V lost 2 bases and J lost 2 bases. In germline, CDR1 is SGHKS, CDR2 YYEKEE (reference sequence).

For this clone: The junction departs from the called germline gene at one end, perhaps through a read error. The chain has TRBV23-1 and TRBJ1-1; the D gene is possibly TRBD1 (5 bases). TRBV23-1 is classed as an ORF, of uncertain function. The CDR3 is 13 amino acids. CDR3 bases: TGCGCCAGCAGTCAATCAGCCGGGGGTCCCGGACGGTTT. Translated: CASSQSAGGPGRF.

The CDR3 DNA is TGTGCCAGCAGTCCCAAGACAGGGGCCCTCTCTGGAAACACCATATATTTT. This translates into CASSPKTGALSGNTIYF. The V gene is TRBV2, the J gene TRBJ1-3, with 8 bases matching TRBD1. The CDR3 spans 17 residues. Germline lookup yields CDR1 SNHLY and CDR2 FYNNEI. The J segment lost 0 bases and the V segment lost 5 bases, leaving 9 bases of the junction unmatched.